This TCR beta chain appears in the sequencing data of a study of blood T cell repertoires in COVID-19. Trimming shortened V by 1 base and J by 1 base, and 8 bases separated the two germline ends. There are 15 residues in the CDR3. Germline CDR1 is MNHEY and CDR2 is SMNVEV (reference sequence). Residents of about two dozen US areas, aged about 18 to 89 years, made up the participants. Cohort allocation depended upon clinical history that participants reported. Here immunoSEQ multiplex PCR was the method, and the copy in TCRdb shows in-frame clones only, minus some. The data hold more than 250,000 clones, with under 90% observed a single time.

The chain employs TRBV27 and TRBJ1-5; D unresolved. Material for sequencing was PBMCs or T cells enriched from blood (not recorded which). The receptor was isolated from a woman under 30 who had recovered from COVID-19. The CDR3 region is CASSLFPRSNQPQHF. Written as DNA, the CDR3 is TGTGCCAGCAGTTTATTTCCGAGGAGCAATCAGCCCCAGCATTTT.